This record covers a single TCR beta chain. Germline V gene data show CDR1 as LGHDT and CDR2 as YNNKEL (reference sequence). The CDR3 totals 13 residues. Trimming removed 4 bases from V and 0 bases from J, with 6 bases in between. In the source study's methods: Estimated nucleated cell counts came from reference gene primer amplification. Profiled with immunoSEQ multiplex PCR; TCRdb holds only in-frame clones, not every one. V, J and clone size are taken as reported in that table, and D and trimming were inferred from the DNA itself. Of around 150,000 clones in the sample, around 73% were seen once. This sample stems from a study of blood T cell repertoires in COVID-19. Study context: The analysed material was cDNA or gDNA that came from T cells, B-cell-depleted T cells, or PBMCs.

V usage is TRBV3-1 (or the pseudogene TRBV3-2) and J usage is TRBJ1-1; D is unresolved. The receptor's source is a man in his sixties who had recovered from COVID-19. Sequenced input: peripheral blood. The CDR3 here is CASSPLVNTEAFF. The CDR3 DNA follows: TGTGCCAGCAGCCCCCTCGTGAACACTGAAGCTTTCTTT.